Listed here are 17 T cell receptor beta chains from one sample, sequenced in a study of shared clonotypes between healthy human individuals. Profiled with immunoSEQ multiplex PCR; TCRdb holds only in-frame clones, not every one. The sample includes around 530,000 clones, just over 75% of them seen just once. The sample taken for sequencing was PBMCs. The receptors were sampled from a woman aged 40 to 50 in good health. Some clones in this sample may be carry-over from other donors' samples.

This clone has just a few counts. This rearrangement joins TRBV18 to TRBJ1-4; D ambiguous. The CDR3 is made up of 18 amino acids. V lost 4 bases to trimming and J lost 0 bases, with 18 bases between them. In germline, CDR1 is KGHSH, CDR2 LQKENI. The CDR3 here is CASSRSKEGSATNEKLFF. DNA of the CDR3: TGTGCCAGCTCACGGTCTAAGGAGGGCAGTGCAACTAATGAAAAACTGTTTTTT.

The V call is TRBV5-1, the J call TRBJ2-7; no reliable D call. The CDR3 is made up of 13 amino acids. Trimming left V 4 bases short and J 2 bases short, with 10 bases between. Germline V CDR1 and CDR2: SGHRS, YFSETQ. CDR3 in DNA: TGCGCCAGCAGCCCGGAAACACCCTACGAGCAGTACTTC. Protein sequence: CASSPETPYEQYF.

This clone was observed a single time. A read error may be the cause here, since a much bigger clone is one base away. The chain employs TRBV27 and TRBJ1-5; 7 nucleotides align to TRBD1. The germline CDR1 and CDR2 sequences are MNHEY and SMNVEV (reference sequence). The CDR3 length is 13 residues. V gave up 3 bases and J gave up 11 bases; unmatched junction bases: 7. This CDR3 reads CASSFWGGQSQHF. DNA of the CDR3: TGTGCCAGCAGTTTTTGGGGGGGACAGTCCCAGCATTTT.

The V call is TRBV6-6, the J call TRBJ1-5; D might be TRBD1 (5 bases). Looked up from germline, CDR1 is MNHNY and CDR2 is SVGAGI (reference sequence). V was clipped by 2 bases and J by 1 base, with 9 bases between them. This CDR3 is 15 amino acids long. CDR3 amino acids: CASSYQGPSNQPQHF. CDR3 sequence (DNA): TGTGCCAGCAGTTACCAGGGCCCAAGCAATCAGCCCCAGCATTTT.

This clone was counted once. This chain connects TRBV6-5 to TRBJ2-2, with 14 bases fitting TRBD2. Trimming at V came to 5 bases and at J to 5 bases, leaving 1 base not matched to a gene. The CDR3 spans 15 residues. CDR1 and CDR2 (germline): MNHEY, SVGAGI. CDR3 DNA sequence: TGTGCCAGCAGTGGACTAGCGGGAGGTACCGGGGAGCTGTTTTTT. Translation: CASSGLAGGTGELFF.

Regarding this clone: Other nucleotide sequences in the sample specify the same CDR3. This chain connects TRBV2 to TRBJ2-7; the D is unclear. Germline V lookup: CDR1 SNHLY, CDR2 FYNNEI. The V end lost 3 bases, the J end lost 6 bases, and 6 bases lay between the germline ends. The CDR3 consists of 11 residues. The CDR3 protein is CASSDGGEQYF. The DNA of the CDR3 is TGTGCCAGCAGTGACGGCGGCGAGCAGTACTTC.

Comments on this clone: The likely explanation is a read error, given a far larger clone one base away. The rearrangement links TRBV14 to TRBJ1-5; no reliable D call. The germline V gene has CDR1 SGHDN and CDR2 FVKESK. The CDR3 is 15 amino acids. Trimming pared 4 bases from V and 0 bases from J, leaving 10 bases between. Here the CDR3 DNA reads TGTGCCAGCAGCCCTGACATGGATAGCAATCAGCCCCAGCATTTT. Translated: CASSPDMDSNQPQHF.

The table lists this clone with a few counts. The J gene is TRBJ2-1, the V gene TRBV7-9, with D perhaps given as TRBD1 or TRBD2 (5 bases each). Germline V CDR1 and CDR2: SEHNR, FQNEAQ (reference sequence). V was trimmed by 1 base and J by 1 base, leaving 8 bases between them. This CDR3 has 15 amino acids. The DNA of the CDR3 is TGTGCCAGCAGCTTAGGGGACCCATCCTACAATGAGCAGTTCTTC. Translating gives CASSLGDPSYNEQFF. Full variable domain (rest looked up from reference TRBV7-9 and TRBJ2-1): DTGVSQNPRHKITKRGQNVTFRCDPISEHNRLYWYRQTLGQGPEFLTYFQNEAQLEKSRLLSDRFSAERPKGSFSTLEIQRTEQGDSAMYLCASSLGDPSYNEQFFGPGTRLTVL.

In nucleotides, the CDR3 is TGTGCCAGCAGCTTCCAACACGACCCAGCCGCTGGAAACACCATATATTTT. It yields the protein CASSFQHDPAAGNTIYF. The V and J genes are TRBV11-1 and TRBJ1-3; D uncertain. The germline gives CDR1 SGHAT, CDR2 FQDESV (reference sequence). CDR3 length equals 17 residues. The V end lost 3 bases, the J end lost 2 bases, and 17 bases lay between the germline ends. The whole variable domain, filled in from reference TRBV11-1 and TRBJ1-3, reads EAEVAQSPRYKITEKSQAVAFWCDPISGHATLYWYRQILGQGPELLVQFQDESVVDDSQLPKDRFSAERLKGVDSTLKIQPAELGDSAMYLCASSFQHDPAAGNTIYFGEGSWLTVV.

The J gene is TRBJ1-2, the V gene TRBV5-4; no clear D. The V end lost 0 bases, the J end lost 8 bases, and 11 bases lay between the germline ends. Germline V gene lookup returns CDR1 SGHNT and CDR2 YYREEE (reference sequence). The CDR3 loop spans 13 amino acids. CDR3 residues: CASSLGLQGGYTF. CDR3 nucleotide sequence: TGTGCCAGCAGCTTGGGGCTTCAAGGAGGCTACACCTTC.

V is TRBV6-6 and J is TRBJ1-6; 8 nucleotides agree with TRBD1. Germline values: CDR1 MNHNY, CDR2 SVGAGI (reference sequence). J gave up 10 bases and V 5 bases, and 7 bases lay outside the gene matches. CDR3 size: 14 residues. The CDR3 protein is CASSPGTGGSPLHF. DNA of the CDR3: TGTGCCAGCAGTCCTGGGACAGGAGGCTCACCCCTCCACTTT.

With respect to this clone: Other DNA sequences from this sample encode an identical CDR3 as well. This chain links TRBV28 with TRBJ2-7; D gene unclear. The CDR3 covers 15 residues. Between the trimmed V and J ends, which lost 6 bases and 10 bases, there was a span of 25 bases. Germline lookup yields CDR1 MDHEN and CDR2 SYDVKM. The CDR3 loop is CASSTGPFTVPDQYF. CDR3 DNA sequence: TGTGCCAGCAGCACGGGCCCGTTCACGGTTCCAGACCAGTACTTC.

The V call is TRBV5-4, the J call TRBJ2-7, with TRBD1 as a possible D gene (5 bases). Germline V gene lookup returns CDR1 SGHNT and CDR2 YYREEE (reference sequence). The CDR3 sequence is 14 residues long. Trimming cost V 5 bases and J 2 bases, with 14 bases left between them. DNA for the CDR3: TGTGCCAGCAGTAAAAGGGGAACGGCCTACGAGCAGTACTTC. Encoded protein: CASSKRGTAYEQYF.

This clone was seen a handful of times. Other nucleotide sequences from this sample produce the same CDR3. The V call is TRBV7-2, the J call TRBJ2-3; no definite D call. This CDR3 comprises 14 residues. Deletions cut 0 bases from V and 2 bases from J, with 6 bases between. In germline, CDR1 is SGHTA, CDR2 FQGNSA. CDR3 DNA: TGTGCCAGCAGCTTAGCCTGGTCCACAGATACGCAGTATTTT. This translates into CASSLAWSTDTQYF. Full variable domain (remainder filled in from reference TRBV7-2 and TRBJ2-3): GAGVSQSPSNKVTEKGKDVELRCDPISGHTALYWYRQSLGQGLEFLIYFQGNSAPDKSGLPSDRFSAERTGGSVSTLTIQRTQQEDSAVYLCASSLAWSTDTQYFGPGTRLTVL.

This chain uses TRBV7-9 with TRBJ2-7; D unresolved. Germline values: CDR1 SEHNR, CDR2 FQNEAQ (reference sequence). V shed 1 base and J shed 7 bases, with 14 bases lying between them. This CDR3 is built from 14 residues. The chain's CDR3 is CASSLGAVSTEQYF. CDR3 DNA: TGTGCCAGCAGCTTAGGGGCAGTCAGTACGGAGCAGTACTTC.

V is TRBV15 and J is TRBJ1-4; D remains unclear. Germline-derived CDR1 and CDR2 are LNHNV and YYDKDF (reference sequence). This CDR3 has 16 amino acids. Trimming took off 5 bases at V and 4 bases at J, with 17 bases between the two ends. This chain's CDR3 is CATSPSLGQFNEKLFF. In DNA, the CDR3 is TGTGCCACCAGCCCTAGTTTAGGCCAGTTTAATGAAAAACTGTTTTTT.

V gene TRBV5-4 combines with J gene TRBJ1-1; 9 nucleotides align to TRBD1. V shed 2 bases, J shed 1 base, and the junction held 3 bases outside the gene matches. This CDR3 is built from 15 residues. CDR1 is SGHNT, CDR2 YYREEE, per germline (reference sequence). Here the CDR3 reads CASSFLTGGNTEAFF. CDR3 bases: TGTGCCAGCAGCTTCCTGACAGGGGGGAACACTGAAGCTTTCTTT.